This record covers a single T cell receptor beta chain. Its antigen remains unidentified. No quality values exist for individual bases; no much larger clone is one base distant. Collaborating institutions collected whole blood in K2EDTA tubes following their own protocols. For TCRbeta analysis, collaborators shipped samples in one of three forms: frozen whole blood, isolated PBMCs, or DNA extracted from either of those sample types. These data originate in a study of blood T cell repertoires in COVID-19 (TCRdb year 2020). Regarding the research as a whole: Samples from collaborators originated in the United States, Italy and Spain and spanned both the acute and convalescent phases of COVID-19. The prospective study material was composed of cDNA or gDNA derived from T cells, B-cell-depleted T cells, or PBMCs. Subjects who had been exposed to COVID-19, were actively infected with it, or had recovered from it provided the deeply sampled blood TCRbeta repertoires that made up the dataset. The repertoires were released in a freely available public database intended as a resource for research on the immune response to SARS-CoV-2. Samples came from the ongoing ImmuneRACE study (first 160 participants) plus 1,254 subjects from 6 global collaborators. Sample metadata almost always included a de-identified subject ID, COVID-19 status, age in years and sex. Where HLA class I and class II types were available, the types were taken from metadata supplied by the sample provider, not from assay-based typing.

Broad study findings and their caveats: The amount of clinical and demographic metadata varied by source and participant and was provided uncurated.

TCRbeta CDR3 regions were amplified from genomic DNA by means of the immunoSEQ Assay, a bias-controlled multiplex PCR. As for the authors' bioinformatics: The number of nucleated cells in each sample was estimated from the amplification of reference gene primers within the assay. To quantify the absolute abundance of each unique TCRbeta CDR3 rearrangement, sequence reads were collapsed and filtered. For each sample, productive Simpson clonality was calculated as the square root of Simpson's diversity index over productive rearrangements. TCRdb took over this immuneACCESS table, retaining in-frame rearrangements with V and J assigned. Such tables are incomplete; in checked studies, under half of the missing clones stem from an unresolved V gene, and the remainder is unexplained. The V and J calls and clone size are taken from that table; D and trimming were inferred from the DNA. The sample table holds under 200,000 clones, of which about 85% were seen once. Clones ranked in the top ten supply about 4.9% of the sample.

V is trimmed back by 1 base and J by 5 bases, and the junction contains 1 base that no gene match accounts for. The germline V gene (reference sequence) sets CDR1 to GTSNPN and CDR2 to SVGIG. The CDR3 goes from the cysteine to the phenylalanine over 13 residues. The DNA shown is the 39-base CDR3, in frame from base 1. Recombination joined TRBV30 with TRBJ1-4; TRBD1 fits 7 bases in the junction. What was sequenced was peripheral blood. The TCR sequence derives from a woman aged 80 or over with acute or convalescent COVID-19. The DNA sequence is as follows: TGTGCCTGGAGTGGACAGGGAAATGAAAAACTGTTTTTT. Its protein reads: CAWSGQGNEKLFF.